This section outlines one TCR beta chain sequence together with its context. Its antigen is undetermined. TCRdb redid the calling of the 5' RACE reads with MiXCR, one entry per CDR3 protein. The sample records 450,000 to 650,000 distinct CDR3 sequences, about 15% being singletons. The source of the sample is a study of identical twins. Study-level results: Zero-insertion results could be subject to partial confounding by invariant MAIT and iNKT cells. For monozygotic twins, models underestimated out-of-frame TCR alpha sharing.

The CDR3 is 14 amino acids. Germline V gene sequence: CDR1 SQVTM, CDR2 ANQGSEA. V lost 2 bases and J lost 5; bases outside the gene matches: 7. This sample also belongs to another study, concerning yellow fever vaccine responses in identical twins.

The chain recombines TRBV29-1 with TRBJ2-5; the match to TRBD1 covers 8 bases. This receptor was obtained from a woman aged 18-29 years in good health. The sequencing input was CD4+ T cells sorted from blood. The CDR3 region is CSVEKVAGGETQYF. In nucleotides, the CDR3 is TGCAGCGTTGAAAAGGTTGCAGGGGGCGAGACCCAGTACTTC.